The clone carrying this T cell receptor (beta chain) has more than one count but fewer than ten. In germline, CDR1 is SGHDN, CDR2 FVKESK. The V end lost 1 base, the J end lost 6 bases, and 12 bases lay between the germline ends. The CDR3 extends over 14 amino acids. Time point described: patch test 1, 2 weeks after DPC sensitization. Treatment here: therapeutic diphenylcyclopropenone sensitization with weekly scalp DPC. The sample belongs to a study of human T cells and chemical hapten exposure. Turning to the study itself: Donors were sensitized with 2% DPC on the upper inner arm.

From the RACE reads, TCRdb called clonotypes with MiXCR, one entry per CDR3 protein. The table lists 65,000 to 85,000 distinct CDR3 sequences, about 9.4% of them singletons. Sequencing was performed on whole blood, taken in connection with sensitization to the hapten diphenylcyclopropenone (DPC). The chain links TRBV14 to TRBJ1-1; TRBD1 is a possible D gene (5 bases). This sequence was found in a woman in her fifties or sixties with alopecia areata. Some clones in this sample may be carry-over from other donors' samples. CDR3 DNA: TGTGCCAGCAGCCAAGTCGCGCAGGGCCCTGAAGCTTTCTTT. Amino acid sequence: CASSQVAQGPEAFF.